This TCR beta chain was sequenced in a study of blood T cell repertoires in COVID-19. Germline loops: CDR1 KGHSH, CDR2 LQKENI. The CDR3 runs to 14 residues. The V gene lost 6 bases and the J gene lost 5 bases, with 16 bases spanning the gap. TCRdb's copy holds only in-frame clones and misses some; the assay was immunoSEQ multiplex PCR. The sample yields roughly 140,000 clones, around 81% seen once. The chain carries TRBV18 and TRBJ1-1; a possible D gene is TRBD1 (6 bases). The specimen was PBMCs or T cells enriched from blood (not recorded which). The TCR sequence derives from a woman aged 40 to 50 who had recovered from COVID-19. CDR3 nucleotide sequence: TGTGCCAGCTCGGAGGAACAGGGTTTGACTGAAGCTTTCTTT. Amino acids: CASSEEQGLTEAFF.